This is a list of T cell receptor beta chains from one sample in a study of PD-L1 blockade in urothelial cancer. Generated by immunoSEQ multiplex PCR, the TCRdb table keeps only in-frame clones and is missing some. The sample lists 70,000 to 85,000 clones; 75% to 90% were seen once. The material was PBMCs, obtained around atezolizumab (anti-PD-L1) treatment. Source of these receptors: a man between 65 and 85 years old with urothelial cancer. Each CDR3 is given with its conserved first and last residue. D genes are given only for firm matches. Size tells how often a clone was seen (once, few, many) or the class of an expanded clone, and some rows leave it out.

V	J	D	size	DNA	CDR3
TRBV7-2	TRBJ2-7	TRBD1	NA	TGTGCCAGCAGCTTAGAGGACAGGCGAACCAACGAGCAGTACTTC	CASSLEDRRTNEQYF
TRBV10-1	TRBJ1-5	NA	NA	TGCGCCAGCAGTGAGTCGGACAGTCATCAGCCCCAGCATTTT	CASSESDSHQPQHF
TRBV7-6	TRBJ2-7	TRBD1	NA	TGTGCCAGCAGCGGCGGGACAGGGACCTACGAGCAGTACTTC	CASSGGTGTYEQYF
TRBV9	TRBJ2-2	TRBD2	once	TGTGCCAGCAATGGGGCTAGCGGCACCGGGGAGCTGTTTTTT	CASNGASGTGELFF
TRBV11-2	TRBJ2-7	NA	few	TGTGCCAGCAGCTTATATACCGGGACACTAACCTACGAGCAGTACTTC	CASSLYTGTLTYEQYF
TRBV19	TRBJ2-3	NA	NA	TGTGCCAGTAGTATCGGTCTAGCGAAGGCAGATACGCAGTATTTT	CASSIGLAKADTQYF
TRBV11-1	TRBJ2-7	NA	NA	TGTGCCAGCAGCCAAACGGGCCGGGGATCCTACGAGCAGTACTTC	CASSQTGRGSYEQYF
TRBV29-1	TRBJ2-7	TRBD1	NA	TGCAGCGTCGAGAGACAGGGGGGCGAGCAGTACTTC	CSVERQGGEQYF
TRBV4-2	TRBJ1-5	NA	NA	TGTGCCAGCAGCCAAGATCTACAGGGTAATCAGCCCCAGCATTTT	CASSQDLQGNQPQHF
TRBV18	TRBJ2-3	NA	NA	TGTGCCAGCTCACCAGTCGCAGGGGTTCGCACAGATACGCAGTATTTT	CASSPVAGVRTDTQYF
TRBV5-4	TRBJ1-4	TRBD1	NA	TGTGCCAGCAGCTTTGGACAGGGGGCGGAAAAACTGTTTTTT	CASSFGQGAEKLFF
TRBV5-1	TRBJ2-5	NA	NA	TGCGCCAGCAGCCTCCCGGGTAGACAAGAGACCCAGTACTTC	CASSLPGRQETQYF
TRBV28	TRBJ1-4	TRBD1	NA	TGTGCCAGCAGCAGGACAGGTGGGAAAAAACTGTTTTTT	CASSRTGGKKLFF
TRBV12-5	TRBJ1-4	TRBD1	once	TGTGCTAGTGGTTCCTCTTTAAAGGACAGGGGAGGCGAAAAACTGTTTTTT	CASGSSLKDRGGEKLFF
TRBV30	TRBJ1-5	NA	NA	TGTGCCTGGAGCCAGGGTAGCAATCAGCCCCAGCATTTT	CAWSQGSNQPQHF
TRBV14	TRBJ1-1	NA	NA	TGTGCCAGCAGCCAAGCGAACATGAACACTGAAGCTTTCTTT	CASSQANMNTEAFF
TRBV28	TRBJ1-4	NA	NA	TGTGCCAGCAGTTTGCGGGTTTGGGAAAAACTGTTTTTT	CASSLRVWEKLFF
TRBV18	TRBJ2-1	NA	NA	TGTGCCAGCTCCCCGAGGACTGTTGGGAATGAGCAGTTCTTC	CASSPRTVGNEQFF
TRBV25-1	TRBJ1-2	NA	NA	TGTGCCAGCAGTGAATGGGTAGGGGCGGCTAACTATGGCTACACCTTC	CASSEWVGAANYGYTF
TRBV29-1	TRBJ1-4	NA	NA	TGCAGCGTTGAAAGTGGCCCTAATGAAAAACTGTTTTTT	CSVESGPNEKLFF
TRBV6-1	TRBJ1-4	TRBD1	NA	TGTGCCAGCAGTGAAACCGGGACAGGGTTTGAAAAACTGTTTTTT	CASSETGTGFEKLFF
TRBV5-1	TRBJ1-5	TRBD1	NA	TGCGCCAGCAGTACCGGGACAGCATCCAATCAGCCCCAGCATTTT	CASSTGTASNQPQHF
TRBV15	TRBJ1-2	NA	NA	TGTGCCACCAGCCCCGGAGGACAGTTTTATGGCTACACCTTC	CATSPGGQFYGYTF
TRBV27	TRBJ2-7	TRBD2	NA	TGTGCCAGCAGTTTCAGTAGCGGGAGTTTCTACGAGCAGTACTTC	CASSFSSGSFYEQYF
TRBV10-1	TRBJ2-1	NA	NA	TGCGCCAGCAGTGAGAGGAGTCTCAACAATGAGCAGTTCTTC	CASSERSLNNEQFF
TRBV5-1	TRBJ2-1	TRBD2	NA	TGCGCCAGCAGCCCGGGACTAGCGGAGGGAACTGAGCAGTTCTTC	CASSPGLAEGTEQFF
TRBV18	TRBJ1-4	TRBD1	NA	TGTGCCAGCTCACCATCCAGGGGACAGGAAAAACTGTTTTTT	CASSPSRGQEKLFF
TRBV30	TRBJ1-3	NA	few	TGTGCCTGGAGCCGGGACTCAGGCTCAGGAAACACCATATATTTT	CAWSRDSGSGNTIYF
TRBV5-1	TRBJ1-4	NA	NA	TGCGCCAGCAGCAGTGCCCGGGGTGCTAATGAAAAACTGTTTTTT	CASSSARGANEKLFF
TRBV5-1	TRBJ2-3	TRBD2	NA	TGCGCCAGCAGCTTGGGTGGTAGCGGGAGTGATACGCAGTATTTT	CASSLGGSGSDTQYF
TRBV7-8	TRBJ2-5	NA	once	TGTGCCAGCAGCCTAGGCTTTACGGACCAAGAGACCCAGTACTTC	CASSLGFTDQETQYF